This T cell receptor beta chain is drawn from a study of early T cells in non-severe SARS-CoV-2 infection. This clonotype is medium-sized. TCRdb independently ran MiXCR on the 5' RACE reads; one entry per CDR3 protein. The repertoire holds over 20,000 distinct CDR3 sequences, with less than 5.5% as singletons. The material sequenced was whole blood. This TCR derives from an adult who was a healthcare worker with PCR-confirmed SARS-CoV-2 infection or an uninfected control (not recorded which).

This CDR3 is CASSQSHRDTSLLKNIQYF. Written as DNA, the CDR3 is TGTGCCAGCAGCCAAAGTCACCGGGACACCTCACTCCTCAAAAACATTCAGTACTTC. The V gene is TRBV14, the J gene TRBJ2-4; TRBD1 might be the D (6 bases). The CDR3 runs 19 residues. Trimming cost V 2 bases and J 3 bases, with 23 bases left between them. CDR1 is SGHDN and CDR2 is FVKESK in the germline V gene.